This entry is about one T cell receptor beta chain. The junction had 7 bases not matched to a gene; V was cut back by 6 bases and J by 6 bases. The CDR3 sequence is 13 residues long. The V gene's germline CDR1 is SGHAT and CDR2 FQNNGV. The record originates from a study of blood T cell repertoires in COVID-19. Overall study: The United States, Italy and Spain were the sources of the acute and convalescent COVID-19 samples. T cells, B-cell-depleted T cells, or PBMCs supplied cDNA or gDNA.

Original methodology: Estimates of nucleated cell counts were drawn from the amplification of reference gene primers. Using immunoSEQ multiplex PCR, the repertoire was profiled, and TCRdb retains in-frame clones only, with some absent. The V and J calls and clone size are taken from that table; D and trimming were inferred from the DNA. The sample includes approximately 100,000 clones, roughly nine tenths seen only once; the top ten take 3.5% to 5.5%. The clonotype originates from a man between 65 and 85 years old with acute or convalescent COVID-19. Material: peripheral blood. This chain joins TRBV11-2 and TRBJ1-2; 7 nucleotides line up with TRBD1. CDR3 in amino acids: CASSSTGFDGYTF. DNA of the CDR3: TGTGCCAGCAGTTCGACAGGGTTCGATGGCTACACCTTC.